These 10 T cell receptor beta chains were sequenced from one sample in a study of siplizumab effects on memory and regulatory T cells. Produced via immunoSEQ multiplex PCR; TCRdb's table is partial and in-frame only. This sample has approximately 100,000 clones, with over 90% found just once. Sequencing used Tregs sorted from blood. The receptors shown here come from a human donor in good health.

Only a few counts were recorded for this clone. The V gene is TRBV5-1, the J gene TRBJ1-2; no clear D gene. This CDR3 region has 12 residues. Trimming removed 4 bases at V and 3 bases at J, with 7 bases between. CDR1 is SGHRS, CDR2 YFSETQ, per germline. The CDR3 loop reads CASSPSDYGYTF. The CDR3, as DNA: TGCGCCAGCAGCCCGTCGGACTATGGCTACACCTTC.

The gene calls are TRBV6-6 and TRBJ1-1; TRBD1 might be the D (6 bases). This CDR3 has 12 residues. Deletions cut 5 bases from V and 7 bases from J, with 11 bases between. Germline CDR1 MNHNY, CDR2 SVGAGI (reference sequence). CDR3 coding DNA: TGTGCCAGCAGTACCCGGACAGTTGAAGCTTTCTTT. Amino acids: CASSTRTVEAFF.

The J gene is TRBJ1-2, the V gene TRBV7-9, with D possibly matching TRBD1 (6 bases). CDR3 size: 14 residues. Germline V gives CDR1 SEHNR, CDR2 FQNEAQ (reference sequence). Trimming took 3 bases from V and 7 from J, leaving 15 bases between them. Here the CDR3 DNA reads TGTGCCAGCAGCTTTTTGGTGGGGGCAGTTGGCTACACCTTC. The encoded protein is CASSFLVGAVGYTF.

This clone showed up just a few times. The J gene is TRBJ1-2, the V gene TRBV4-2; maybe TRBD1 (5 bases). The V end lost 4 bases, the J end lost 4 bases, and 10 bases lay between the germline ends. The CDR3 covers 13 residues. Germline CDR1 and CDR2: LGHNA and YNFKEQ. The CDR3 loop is CASSPAGPYGYTF. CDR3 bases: TGTGCCAGCAGCCCTGCAGGGCCCTATGGCTACACCTTC.

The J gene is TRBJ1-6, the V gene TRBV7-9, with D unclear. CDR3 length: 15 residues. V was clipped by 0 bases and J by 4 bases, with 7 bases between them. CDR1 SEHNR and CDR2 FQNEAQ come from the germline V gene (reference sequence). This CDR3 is CASSLAGMYNSPLHF. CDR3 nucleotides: TGTGCCAGCAGCTTAGCTGGGATGTATAATTCACCCCTCCACTTT.

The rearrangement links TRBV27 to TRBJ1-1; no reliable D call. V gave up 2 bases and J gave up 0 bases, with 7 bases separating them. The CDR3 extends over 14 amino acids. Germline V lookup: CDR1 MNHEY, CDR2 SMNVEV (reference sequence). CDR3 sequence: CASSLEPMNTEAFF. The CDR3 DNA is TGTGCCAGCAGTTTAGAACCCATGAACACTGAAGCTTTCTTT.

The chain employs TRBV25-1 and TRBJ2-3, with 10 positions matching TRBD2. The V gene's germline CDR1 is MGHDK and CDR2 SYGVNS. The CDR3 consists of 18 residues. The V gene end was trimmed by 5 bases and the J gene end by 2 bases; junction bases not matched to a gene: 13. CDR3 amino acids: CASSTPSLAGGYTDTQYF. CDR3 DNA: TGTGCCAGCAGTACCCCCTCGTTAGCGGGGGGCTACACAGATACGCAGTATTTT.

The CDR3 DNA reads TGTGCCAGCAGCTTCGGCAGCGGGGGGCCATTTAACACTGAAGCTTTCTTT. Its translation: CASSFGSGGPFNTEAFF. The rearrangement links TRBV11-1 to TRBJ1-1; D perhaps matches TRBD1 (6 bases). Deletions cut 3 bases from V and 2 bases from J, with 19 bases between. This CDR3 comprises 17 residues. CDR1 and CDR2 (germline): SGHAT, FQDESV (reference sequence). The whole variable domain, remainder taken from reference TRBV11-1 and TRBJ1-1, is EAEVAQSPRYKITEKSQAVAFWCDPISGHATLYWYRQILGQGPELLVQFQDESVVDDSQLPKDRFSAERLKGVDSTLKIQPAELGDSAMYLCASSFGSGGPFNTEAFFGQGTRLTVV.

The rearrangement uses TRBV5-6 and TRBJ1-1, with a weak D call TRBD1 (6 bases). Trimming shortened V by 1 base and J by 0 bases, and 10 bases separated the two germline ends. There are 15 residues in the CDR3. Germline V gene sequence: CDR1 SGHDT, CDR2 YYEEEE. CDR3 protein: CASSLQGPLNTEAFF. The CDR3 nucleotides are TGTGCCAGCAGCTTGCAGGGGCCCTTGAACACTGAAGCTTTCTTT.

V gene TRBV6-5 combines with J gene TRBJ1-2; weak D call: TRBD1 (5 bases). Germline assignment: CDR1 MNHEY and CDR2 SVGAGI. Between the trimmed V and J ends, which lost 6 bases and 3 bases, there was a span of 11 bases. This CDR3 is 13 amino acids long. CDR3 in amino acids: CASSIRGDYGYTF. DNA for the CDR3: TGTGCCAGCAGCATACGGGGGGACTATGGCTACACCTTC.